This is a list of T cell receptor beta chains from one sample in a study of tumor and adjacent non-tumor tissue in lung cancer. In TCRdb, the multiplex PCR reads were re-called with MiXCR into one record per CDR3 protein. The sample carries approximately 66,000 distinct CDR3 sequences, roughly 57% recorded once. The sequencing input was distant non-tumor lung tissue. The receptors come from a man in his sixties or seventies with non-small cell lung cancer. The CDR3 runs from the conserved cysteine through the conserved F or W. A D gene is named only where the DNA matches it firmly. Only some rows state a clone size, as once, few, many or a class for expanded clones.

CDR3 protein: CASSGQESFSEQFF; CDR3 DNA: TGTGCCAGCAGTGGGCAGGAGTCCTTCAGTGAGCAGTTCTTC; J gene: TRBJ2-1; V gene: TRBV12-3/TRBV12-4; D gene: -; clone size: -
CDR3 protein: CASSERPARYTGEMFF; CDR3 DNA: TGTGCCAGCAGCGAACGCCCCGCAAGGTACACCGGGGAGATGTTTTTT; J gene: TRBJ2-2; V gene: TRBV4-2; D gene: -; clone size: -
CDR3 protein: CAWMRIMNISPLHF; CDR3 DNA: TGTGCCTGGATGAGGATTATGAATATTTCACCCCTCCACTTT; J gene: TRBJ1-6; V gene: TRBV30; D gene: -; clone size: -
CDR3 protein: CASSPIRIPKNIQYF; CDR3 DNA: TGTGCCAGCAGTCCCATACGGATACCCAAAAACATTCAGTACTTC; J gene: TRBJ2-4; V gene: TRBV28; D gene: -; clone size: -
CDR3 protein: CSAPENRGPIYEQYF; CDR3 DNA: TGCAGTGCTCCCGAAAACAGGGGGCCCATATACGAGCAGTACTTC; J gene: TRBJ2-7; V gene: TRBV20-1; D gene: TRBD1; clone size: few
CDR3 protein: CSAQNYGLAGGQETQYF; CDR3 DNA: TGCAGTGCTCAGAATTATGGACTAGCGGGGGGACAAGAGACCCAGTACTTC; J gene: TRBJ2-5; V gene: TRBV20-1; D gene: TRBD2; clone size: -
CDR3 protein: CSASERGGLNIQYF; CDR3 DNA: TGCAGTGCTAGCGAACGCGGGGGCCTGAACATTCAGTACTTC; J gene: TRBJ2-4; V gene: TRBV20-1; D gene: -; clone size: -
CDR3 protein: CASSLVSGSGGEQYF; CDR3 DNA: TGTGCCAGCAGCCTAGTCTCTGGATCTGGGGGCGAGCAGTACTTC; J gene: TRBJ2-7; V gene: TRBV11-2; D gene: -; clone size: -
CDR3 protein: CASSQGLAFGANVLTF; CDR3 DNA: TGTGCCAGCAGCCAAGGTCTAGCGTTTGGGGCTAACGTCCTGACTTTC; J gene: TRBJ2-6; V gene: TRBV3-1; D gene: -; clone size: -
CDR3 protein: CAWGNLPGQGINEQFF; CDR3 DNA: TGTGCCTGGGGCAACCTTCCGGGACAGGGGATAAATGAGCAGTTCTTC; J gene: TRBJ2-1; V gene: TRBV30; D gene: TRBD1; clone size: -
CDR3 protein: CASSYRAGTGGRGQYF; CDR3 DNA: TGTGCCAGCAGCTACCGCGCCGGGACAGGTGGTCGGGGGCAGTACTTC; J gene: TRBJ2-7; V gene: TRBV6-5; D gene: TRBD1; clone size: -
CDR3 protein: CASSRQGTEGTEAFF; CDR3 DNA: TGTGCCAGTAGCCGACAGGGGACAGAGGGCACTGAAGCTTTCTTT; J gene: TRBJ1-1; V gene: TRBV6-5; D gene: TRBD1; clone size: -
CDR3 protein: CTSSSQTSGFSTDTQYF; CDR3 DNA: TGTACCAGCAGTTCCCAGACTAGCGGTTTTAGCACAGATACGCAGTATTTT; J gene: TRBJ2-3; V gene: TRBV12-3/TRBV12-4; D gene: TRBD2; clone size: -
CDR3 protein: CASVEGRGSGGSDSPLLF; CDR3 DNA: TGTGCCTCCGTGGAGGGGCGAGGGAGCGGAGGCTCGGATTCGCCCCTCCTCTTT; J gene: TRBJ1-6; V gene: TRBV30; D gene: -; clone size: -
CDR3 protein: CASSEGLAGNNEQFF; CDR3 DNA: TGTGCCAGCAGTGAGGGACTAGCGGGGAACAATGAGCAGTTCTTC; J gene: TRBJ2-1; V gene: TRBV12-3/TRBV12-4; D gene: TRBD2; clone size: many
CDR3 protein: CASSPDRGMNTEAFF; CDR3 DNA: TGTGCCAGCAGCCCCGACAGAGGCATGAACACTGAAGCTTTCTTT; J gene: TRBJ1-1; V gene: TRBV11-3; D gene: -; clone size: -
CDR3 protein: CVVGDRFAGGLFF; CDR3 DNA: TGTGTAGTAGGGGACCGCTTCGCCGGGGGGCTGTTTTTT; J gene: TRBJ2-2; V gene: TRBV28; D gene: -; clone size: -
CDR3 protein: CASSFADKKMANVLTF; CDR3 DNA: TGTGCCAGCAGCTTCGCTGACAAAAAGATGGCCAACGTCCTGACTTTC; J gene: TRBJ2-6; V gene: TRBV5-6; D gene: -; clone size: many
CDR3 protein: CASSLANSIAKNIQYF; CDR3 DNA: TGTGCCAGCAGCTTAGCTAACAGCATAGCCAAAAACATTCAGTACTTC; J gene: TRBJ2-4; V gene: TRBV7-8; D gene: -; clone size: few
CDR3 protein: CASSIFASGYNEQFF; CDR3 DNA: TGTGCCAGTAGTATATTCGCTAGCGGCTACAATGAGCAGTTCTTC; J gene: TRBJ2-1; V gene: TRBV19; D gene: TRBD2; clone size: -
CDR3 protein: CASGGRGAYEQYF; CDR3 DNA: TGTGCCAGCGGGGGCCGGGGGGCCTACGAGCAGTACTTC; J gene: TRBJ2-7; V gene: TRBV7-9; D gene: -; clone size: -
CDR3 protein: CASSLGDSSNQPQHF; CDR3 DNA: TGCGCCAGCAGCTTGGGAGATTCTAGCAATCAGCCCCAGCATTTT; J gene: TRBJ1-5; V gene: TRBV5-1; D gene: -; clone size: many
CDR3 protein: CASSALFDPKNIQYF; CDR3 DNA: TGTGCCAGCAGTGCCCTGTTTGATCCAAAAAACATTCAGTACTTC; J gene: TRBJ2-4; V gene: TRBV28; D gene: -; clone size: -
CDR3 protein: CASSPTGLGQPQHF; CDR3 DNA: TGTGCCAGCAGCCCAACAGGGCTCGGTCAGCCCCAGCATTTT; J gene: TRBJ1-5; V gene: TRBV12-3/TRBV12-4; D gene: -; clone size: many
CDR3 protein: CSANEARPGAFF; CDR3 DNA: TGTAGTGCTAACGAGGCAAGGCCTGGAGCTTTCTTT; J gene: TRBJ1-1; V gene: TRBV20-1; D gene: -; clone size: -
CDR3 protein: CACRRLVGGPEGTQYF; CDR3 DNA: TGTGCCTGTAGAAGACTAGTGGGAGGGCCGGAGGGGACACAGTACTTC; J gene: TRBJ2-5; V gene: TRBV30; D gene: -; clone size: -
CDR3 protein: CASSRHLGRASYEQYF; CDR3 DNA: TGTGCCAGCTCCCGACACTTGGGCAGGGCATCCTACGAGCAGTACTTC; J gene: TRBJ2-7; V gene: TRBV11-2; D gene: -; clone size: -
CDR3 protein: CASSFSRSFTGELFF; CDR3 DNA: TGTGCCAGCAGCTTCAGCAGGAGCTTCACCGGGGAGCTGTTTTTT; J gene: TRBJ2-2; V gene: TRBV11-2; D gene: -; clone size: -
CDR3 protein: CASSVKAGGDPHYF; CDR3 DNA: TGCGCCAGCAGTGTCAAGGCGGGAGGAGACCCGCATTACTTC; J gene: TRBJ2-7; V gene: TRBV10-2; D gene: TRBD2; clone size: many
CDR3 protein: CASSQDPSTRSYNEQFF; CDR3 DNA: TGTGCCAGCAGCCAAGACCCTAGCACCCGCTCCTACAATGAGCAGTTCTTC; J gene: TRBJ2-1; V gene: TRBV4-2; D gene: -; clone size: many
CDR3 protein: CASRRWEGASYEQYF; CDR3 DNA: TGCGCCAGCAGGAGGTGGGAAGGGGCCTCCTACGAGCAGTACTTC; J gene: TRBJ2-7; V gene: TRBV5-1; D gene: -; clone size: many
CDR3 protein: CASSLDGGAIRNTQYF; CDR3 DNA: TGTGCCAGCAGCTTAGATGGGGGGGCCATACGAAATACGCAGTATTTT; J gene: TRBJ2-3; V gene: TRBV7-9; D gene: -; clone size: few
CDR3 protein: CNAREQGTDTQYF; CDR3 DNA: TGCAATGCTAGAGAGCAGGGAACAGATACGCAGTATTTT; J gene: TRBJ2-3; V gene: TRBV20-1; D gene: -; clone size: -
CDR3 protein: CASSPGFTAYEQYF; CDR3 DNA: TGTGCCAGCAGCCCTGGATTTACAGCCTACGAGCAGTACTTC; J gene: TRBJ2-7; V gene: TRBV5-4; D gene: -; clone size: many
CDR3 protein: CASSQDRGGSFRRDTQYF; CDR3 DNA: TGTGCCAGCAGCCAAGATAGGGGGGGATCCTTCCGCCGAGATACGCAGTATTTT; J gene: TRBJ2-3; V gene: TRBV4-2; D gene: -; clone size: few
CDR3 protein: CRAKTLAGPDTGELFF; CDR3 DNA: TGCAGGGCCAAGACCCTAGCGGGCCCGGACACCGGGGAGCTGTTTTTT; J gene: TRBJ2-2; V gene: TRBV29-1; D gene: TRBD2; clone size: -
CDR3 protein: CASSLSTMNTEAFF; CDR3 DNA: TGCGCCAGCAGCTTGTCCACGATGAACACTGAAGCTTTCTTT; J gene: TRBJ1-1; V gene: TRBV5-1; D gene: -; clone size: -
CDR3 protein: CVSSQTTGELFF; CDR3 DNA: TGCGTCAGCAGCCAAACCACCGGGGAGCTGTTTTTT; J gene: TRBJ2-2; V gene: TRBV4-2; D gene: -; clone size: -
CDR3 protein: CASSLSGAGNTEAFF; CDR3 DNA: TGTGCCAGCAGTTTATCCGGGGCAGGGAACACTGAAGCTTTCTTT; J gene: TRBJ1-1; V gene: TRBV27; D gene: -; clone size: -
CDR3 protein: CASNSGGETNTGELFF; CDR3 DNA: TGTGCCAGCAACTCTGGAGGGGAGACGAACACCGGGGAGCTGTTTTTC; J gene: TRBJ2-2; V gene: TRBV11-2; D gene: -; clone size: -
CDR3 protein: CASSRQGPSYEQYF; CDR3 DNA: TGTGCCAGCAGTCGACAGGGGCCCTCCTACGAGCAGTACTTC; J gene: TRBJ2-7; V gene: TRBV5-6; D gene: TRBD1; clone size: -
CDR3 protein: CASSQMPGFSYEKYF; CDR3 DNA: TGCGCCAGCAGCCAGATGCCAGGGTTCTCCTACGAGAAGTACTTC; J gene: TRBJ2-7; V gene: TRBV4-1; D gene: -; clone size: -
CDR3 protein: CASSLARQADFYEQYF; CDR3 DNA: TGTGCCAGCAGCTTAGCGCGTCAAGCGGACTTCTACGAGCAGTACTTC; J gene: TRBJ2-7; V gene: TRBV11-1; D gene: -; clone size: -
CDR3 protein: CSVGQGYDGANVLTF; CDR3 DNA: TGCAGCGTTGGCCAGGGCTATGATGGGGCCAACGTCCTGACTTTC; J gene: TRBJ2-6; V gene: TRBV29-1; D gene: -; clone size: many
CDR3 protein: CASSPRYRGTYGYTF; CDR3 DNA: TGTGCCAGCAGTCCGAGATACAGGGGTACCTATGGCTACACCTTC; J gene: TRBJ1-2; V gene: TRBV12-3/TRBV12-4; D gene: TRBD1; clone size: many
CDR3 protein: CSVLAGATGELFF; CDR3 DNA: TGCAGCGTTCTAGCGGGCGCGACCGGGGAGCTGTTTTTT; J gene: TRBJ2-2; V gene: TRBV29-1; D gene: TRBD2; clone size: many
CDR3 protein: CSARDTRDMRYEQYF; CDR3 DNA: TGCAGTGCTAGAGATACCCGGGACATGAGGTACGAGCAGTACTTC; J gene: TRBJ2-7; V gene: TRBV20-1; D gene: -; clone size: many
CDR3 protein: CASTGLPTGESYTF; CDR3 DNA: TGTGCCAGTACTGGACTTCCCACAGGGGAGAGCTACACCTTC; J gene: TRBJ1-2; V gene: TRBV19; D gene: TRBD1; clone size: few
CDR3 protein: CASRDTFTQYF; CDR3 DNA: TGTGCCAGCAGAGACACATTTACGCAGTATTTT; J gene: TRBJ2-3; V gene: TRBV6-5; D gene: -; clone size: -
CDR3 protein: CARSLLGTDAQYF; CDR3 DNA: TGTGCCAGGAGCTTACTAGGAACAGATGCGCAGTATTTT; J gene: TRBJ2-3; V gene: TRBV11-2; D gene: -; clone size: -
CDR3 protein: CASSPLTSERVSNEQFF; CDR3 DNA: TGTGCCAGCAGCCCCCTGACTAGCGAGAGAGTAAGCAATGAGCAGTTCTTC; J gene: TRBJ2-1; V gene: TRBV7-8; D gene: TRBD2; clone size: -
CDR3 protein: CACRPQDQETQYF; CDR3 DNA: TGTGCCTGCAGGCCACAGGATCAGGAGACCCAGTACTTC; J gene: TRBJ2-5; V gene: TRBV11-2; D gene: -; clone size: -
CDR3 protein: CASSLIFFHTQYF; CDR3 DNA: TGTGCCAGCAGCCTAATCTTTTTTCATACGCAGTATTTT; J gene: TRBJ2-3; V gene: TRBV11-1; D gene: -; clone size: -
CDR3 protein: CAIRPTRSKYEQYF; CDR3 DNA: TGTGCCATCAGACCAACTAGGTCGAAGTACGAGCAGTACTTC; J gene: TRBJ2-7; V gene: TRBV10-3; D gene: -; clone size: many
CDR3 protein: CASSVAQSNEKLFF; CDR3 DNA: TGTGCCAGCAGCGTAGCACAGTCTAATGAAAAACTGTTTTTT; J gene: TRBJ1-4; V gene: TRBV9; D gene: -; clone size: -
CDR3 protein: CASSPGRWFSYEQYF; CDR3 DNA: TGCGCCAGCAGCCCGGGGAGATGGTTCTCCTACGAGCAGTACTTC; J gene: TRBJ2-7; V gene: TRBV5-4; D gene: -; clone size: -